The 22 T cell receptor beta chains below come from one sample, sequenced in a study of shared clonotypes between healthy human individuals. Measured with immunoSEQ multiplex PCR; TCRdb has only the in-frame clones, and not every one. This sample has about 1 million clones, with around 74% found just once. Sequencing used memory CD4+ T cells sorted from blood. Subset defined: CD45RA-negative fraction. Receptor source: a man in his late teens or twenties in good health.

The rearrangement links TRBV10-3 to TRBJ2-1; tentatively, D is TRBD2 (6 bases). The germline V gene encodes CDR1 ENHRY and CDR2 SYGVKD. With 9 bases removed from V and 7 bases from J, the gap between germline ends came to 16 bases. The CDR3 is 13 residues long. The CDR3 DNA reads TGTGCCATGAGAGGGACTGAAGGGAATGAGCAGTTCTTC. Protein sequence: CAMRGTEGNEQFF.

As for this clone: Other DNA variants within this sample encode the same CDR3. The chain carries TRBV4-3 and TRBJ2-6; D gene unclear. Trimming shortened V by 0 bases and J by 2 bases, and 8 bases separated the two germline ends. Per the germline V gene, CDR1 is LGHNA and CDR2 is YSLEER. The CDR3 is made up of 16 amino acids. CDR3 nucleotides: TGCGCCAGCAGCCAAGATCTGGGGACTGGGGCCAACGTCCTGACTTTC. As protein: CASSQDLGTGANVLTF.

The V call is TRBV9, the J call TRBJ2-5; 8 nucleotides agree with TRBD2. The CDR3 has 16 amino acids. V gave up 1 base and J gave up 5 bases; unmatched junction bases: 10. Germline loops: CDR1 SGDLS, CDR2 YYNGEE. The CDR3 sequence is CASSVITSGSWETQYF. CDR3 DNA: TGTGCCAGCAGCGTAATCACCAGCGGGAGTTGGGAGACCCAGTACTTC. The full variable domain, with the rest looked up from reference TRBV9 and TRBJ2-5, is DSGVTQTPKHLITATGQRVTLRCSPRSGDLSVYWYQQSLDQGLQFLIQYYNGEERAKGNILERFSAQQFPDLHSELNLSSLELGDSALYFCASSVITSGSWETQYFGPGTRLLVL.

The rearrangement joins TRBV5-6 to TRBJ2-7; TRBD2 matches at 11 bases. The J segment lost 7 bases and the V segment lost 4 bases, leaving 10 bases of the junction unmatched. Germline V gene data show CDR1 as SGHDT and CDR2 as YYEEEE. This CDR3 has 15 residues. CDR3 loop: CASSLPTSGVREQYF. The CDR3, as DNA: TGTGCCAGCAGCCTACCGACTAGCGGGGTAAGGGAGCAGTACTTC.

V and J are TRBV5-1 and TRBJ2-7, with D unresolved. The CDR3 has 14 residues. V lost 5 bases to trimming and J lost 3 bases, with 15 bases between them. Germline loops: CDR1 SGHRS, CDR2 YFSETQ. In nucleotides, the CDR3 is TGCGCCAGCAGTATAACACCCTCCAACTACGAGCAGTACTTC. It translates to CASSITPSNYEQYF.

Comments on this clone: This sample includes further DNA sequences coding for the same CDR3. The V gene is TRBV5-1, the J gene TRBJ2-3, with TRBD2 identical over 8 bases. V was pared by 4 bases and J by 1 base, with 5 bases of the junction left unmatched. The germline V gene has CDR1 SGHRS and CDR2 YFSETQ. The CDR3 totals 15 residues. This CDR3 is CASSLGRGGTDTQYF. CDR3 coding DNA: TGCGCCAGCAGCCTCGGGAGGGGAGGCACAGATACGCAGTATTTT.

This chain uses TRBV5-1 with TRBJ2-7; a possible D gene is TRBD1 (6 bases). The CDR3 consists of 13 residues. In germline, CDR1 is SGHRS, CDR2 YFSETQ. Trimming left V 4 bases short and J 3 bases short, with 11 bases between. In DNA, the CDR3 is TGCGCCAGCAGCATGGACAGTTTCTACGAGCAGTACTTC. Its protein is CASSMDSFYEQYF.

This chain links TRBV30 with TRBJ1-3; no clear D. Germline CDR1 and CDR2: GTSNPN and SVGIG (reference sequence). Trimming pared 1 base from V and 4 bases from J, leaving 5 bases between. CDR3 size: 12 residues. The CDR3 DNA reads TGTGCCTGGAGTGGAGGGGGAAACACCATATATTTT. Translating it yields CAWSGGGNTIYF.

The gene calls are TRBV5-1 and TRBJ2-1; 8 bases match TRBD1. The CDR3 loop spans 14 amino acids. Trimming removed 5 bases from V and 7 bases from J; junction bases left unmatched: 8. The germline gives CDR1 SGHRS, CDR2 YFSETQ. In nucleotides, the CDR3 is TGCGCCAGCAGATCGGGACAGGCGAGTAATGAGCAGTTCTTC. This encodes CASRSGQASNEQFF.

In DNA form, the CDR3 reads TGTGCCAGCAGCCCAACCAGGGGGGGAGTGACCTTC. It encodes CASSPTRGGVTF. The chain is built from TRBV6-5 and TRBJ1-2, with 7 bases lining up with TRBD1. This CDR3 has 12 amino acids. V lost 6 bases, J lost 14 bases, and 12 bases stayed unmatched. The germline CDR1 and CDR2 sequences are MNHEY and SVGAGI.

This clone was detected only a few times. CDR3 nucleotide sequence: TGTGCTAGTGCCTTGATGACAGGGTCCAATTCACCCCTCCACTTT. Amino acids: CASALMTGSNSPLHF. This chain joins TRBV12-5 and TRBJ1-6; 7 nucleotides align to TRBD1. The junction had 10 bases not matched to a gene; V was cut back by 7 bases and J by 7 bases. Germline V gene lookup returns CDR1 LGHNT and CDR2 FRNRAP. CDR3 length equals 15 residues.

This chain uses TRBV28 with TRBJ2-7, with D perhaps TRBD2 (7 bases). The CDR3 sequence is 14 residues long. Per germline, CDR1 MDHEN and CDR2 SYDVKM. The V gene lost 7 bases and the J gene lost 7 bases, with 20 bases spanning the gap. CDR3 protein: CASTQRGGREEQYF. CDR3 nucleotides: TGTGCCAGCACCCAAAGGGGGGGACGGGAGGAGCAGTACTTC. Complete variable domain (other parts from reference TRBV28 and TRBJ2-7): DVKVTQSSRYLVKRTGEKVFLECVQDMDHENMFWYRQDPGLGLRLIYFSYDVKMKEKGDIPEGYSVSREKKERFSLILESASTNQTSMYLCASTQRGGREEQYFGPGTRLTVT.

V gene TRBV30 combines with J gene TRBJ1-3; D is ambiguous. CDR3 length: 15 amino acids. The V gene lost 3 bases and the J gene lost 0 bases, with 12 bases spanning the gap. Germline CDR1 GTSNPN, CDR2 SVGIG (reference sequence). CDR3: CAWSGQAASGNTIYF. CDR3 in DNA: TGTGCCTGGAGCGGGCAGGCCGCCTCTGGAAACACCATATATTTT.

J is TRBJ1-6 and V is TRBV11-2, with 9 bases lining up with TRBD1. Losses at the gene ends were 5 bases for V and 8 bases for J; bases not matched to a gene: 4. Per germline, CDR1 SGHAT and CDR2 FQNNGV. The length of the CDR3 is 14 residues. CDR3 in amino acids: CASSGTGTHSPLHF. In DNA form, the CDR3 reads TGTGCCAGCAGCGGGACAGGGACGCATTCACCCCTCCACTTT. Full variable domain (missing parts from reference TRBV11-2 and TRBJ1-6): EAGVAQSPRYKIIEKRQSVAFWCNPISGHATLYWYQQILGQGPKLLIQFQNNGVVDDSQLPKDRFSAERLKGVDSTLKIQPAKLEDSAVYLCASSGTGTHSPLHFGNGTRLTVT.

This clone was seen at least ten times. The chain carries TRBV5-1 and TRBJ2-1; no clear D. The V end lost 4 bases, the J end lost 4 bases, and 9 bases lay between the germline ends. Looked up from germline, CDR1 is SGHRS and CDR2 is YFSETQ. The CDR3 is made up of 13 amino acids. The chain's CDR3 is CASSLADYNEQFF. CDR3 bases: TGCGCCAGCAGCCTGGCTGATTACAATGAGCAGTTCTTC.

A single count supports this clone. This likely stems from a read error, as it lies one base from a far larger clone. The CDR3 DNA reads TGTGCCAGCAGCTTAGGGGTCAACTACGAGCAGTACTTC. This translates into CASSLGVNYEQYF. This chain joins TRBV7-2 and TRBJ2-7; D gene unclear. V was shortened by 1 base and J by 3 bases, with 7 bases between the two germline ends. In germline, CDR1 is SGHTA, CDR2 FQGNSA. The CDR3 sequence is 13 residues long. The entire variable domain, with the rest obtained from reference TRBV7-2 and TRBJ2-7, is as follows: GAGVSQSPSNKVTEKGKDVELRCDPISGHTALYWYRQSLGQGLEFLIYFQGNSAPDKSGLPSDRFSAERTGGSVSTLTIQRTQQEDSAVYLCASSLGVNYEQYFGPGTRLTVT.

The chain recombines TRBV21-1 with TRBJ2-3; the table assigns TRBD2, which was not confirmed against the DNA. TRBV21-1 is termed a pseudogene. This CDR3 spans 16 amino acids. CDR3 sequence reads: CASSKEGGRAVDTQYF. The CDR3, as DNA: TGTGCCAGCAGCAAAGAAGGCGGGAGGGCCGTAGATACGCAGTATTTT.

The chain has TRBV11-2 and TRBJ1-6; 7 nucleotides line up with TRBD1. The J segment lost 6 bases and the V segment lost 6 bases, leaving 8 bases of the junction unmatched. The CDR3 covers 15 residues. Germline loops: CDR1 SGHAT, CDR2 FQNNGV. The CDR3 loop is CASRFSGGGNSPLHF. In DNA, the CDR3 is TGTGCCAGCAGGTTCTCAGGGGGGGGTAATTCACCCCTCCACTTT. The full variable domain, in which reference TRBV11-2 and TRBJ1-6 provide the parts outside the CDR3, is EAGVAQSPRYKIIEKRQSVAFWCNPISGHATLYWYQQILGQGPKLLIQFQNNGVVDDSQLPKDRFSAERLKGVDSTLKIQPAKLEDSAVYLCASRFSGGGNSPLHFGNGTRLTVT.

The chain uses TRBV10-1 and TRBJ2-1, with a weak D call TRBD2 (6 bases). Germline CDR1 WNHNN, CDR2 SYGVQD (reference sequence). The CDR3 length is 14 residues. Trimming shortened V by 4 bases and J by 6 bases, and 13 bases separated the two germline ends. For the CDR3, the DNA is TGCGCCAGCAGTGCCCACCGGGGAGGCAATGAGCAGTTCTTC. Its translation: CASSAHRGGNEQFF.

The rearrangement joins TRBV7-9 to TRBJ1-6; 8 bases fit TRBD1. V shed 3 bases and J 7 bases; nucleotides not matched to a gene: 8. CDR3 length: 16 amino acids. Germline assignment: CDR1 SEHNR and CDR2 FQNEAQ (reference sequence). CDR3 sequence reads: CASSFPSTGANSPLHF. The CDR3 region has the DNA TGTGCCAGCAGCTTTCCCTCGACAGGGGCCAATTCACCCCTCCACTTT.

With respect to this clone: This clone may be a read error of a much larger clone one base away. This chain joins TRBV9 and TRBJ2-2; D may correspond to TRBD1 or TRBD2 (6 bases each). Trimming cost V 3 bases and J 2 bases, with 11 bases left between them. Germline V gene data show CDR1 as SGDLS and CDR2 as YYNGEE. The CDR3 has 15 residues. CDR3 sequence reads: CASSATGTNTGELFF. For the CDR3, the DNA is TGTGCCAGCAGCGCTACAGGGACTAACACCGGGGAGCTGTTTTTT.

The chain combines TRBV5-3 with TRBJ2-5; the match to TRBD1 covers 7 bases. TRBV5-3 is annotated as an ORF whose role is uncertain. Germline trimming cut 1 base from V and 3 bases from J; bases unmatched to any gene: 9. The CDR3 consists of 16 residues. CDR3 in DNA: TGTGCCAGAAGCTTGCGACAGGGTACTTGTAAAGAGACCCAGTACTTC. Translating gives CARSLRQGTCKETQYF.